This T cell receptor (beta chain) appears in the sequencing data of a study of vaccination and CD4 T cells after COVID-19. Overall study context: Stimulation used overlapping spike peptides from SARS-CoV-2, HCoV-NL63, HCoV-OC43 and HCoV-229E.

Treatment defined: roughly ten-day PBMC culture with coronavirus spike peptide pools or control peptides (ViraFEST assay). Positive PCR tests came between March and December 2020, ahead of the US Alpha, Beta and Delta variants. V dropped 0 bases and J dropped 1; count of bases not matched to a gene: 4. There are 15 residues in the CDR3. Germline-derived CDR1 and CDR2 are DFQATT and SNEGSKA (reference sequence). Notes on this clonotype: Its antigen is not identified.

With the Oncomine TCR Beta short-read assay, DNA from cultured CD4+ T cells was sequenced. It was cultured CD4+ T cells from which genomic DNA was extracted. TCRdb independently ran MiXCR on the PCR reads; one entry per CDR3 protein. This table holds 11,000 to 15,000 distinct CDR3 sequences, roughly 61% found once. This TCR came from a human donor who had recovered from COVID-19. The chain couples TRBV20-1 to TRBJ1-1, with 8 bases fitting TRBD1. The sequenced material came from CD4+ T cells from blood, cultured in vitro. The DNA of the CDR3 is TGCAGTGCTAGAGACTCTGGGACAGGGAACACTGAAGCTTTCTTT. Its protein product is CSARDSGTGNTEAFF.